These 13 T cell receptor beta chains came from one sample sequenced in a study of cytomegalovirus exposure and HLA in healthy donors. PCR used 60 Vbeta primers and 13 Jbeta primers. Profiled with immunoSEQ multiplex PCR; TCRdb holds only in-frame clones, not every one. The sample carries some 110,000 clones, 65% to 75% recorded once. Specimen: PBMCs. The receptors were gathered from a man aged 25-45 years in good health and CMV-seropositive.

CDR3: CASSYSFYGYTF. Here the CDR3 DNA reads TGTGCCAGCAGTTACTCCTTCTATGGCTACACCTTC. The chain uses TRBV6-5 and TRBJ1-2, with unresolved D. Trimming took 0 bases from V and 4 from J, leaving 3 bases between them. The CDR3 spans 12 residues. Germline V gene sequence: CDR1 MNHEY, CDR2 SVGAGI.

This clone was seen just once. J is TRBJ2-3 and V is TRBV28; D unresolved. V was trimmed by 7 bases and J by 0 bases, leaving 17 bases between them. Germline CDR1 and CDR2: MDHEN and SYDVKM. CDR3 length equals 16 residues. Here the CDR3 reads CASIEAATSSTDTQYF. CDR3 sequence (DNA): TGTGCCAGCATAGAGGCAGCCACCTCTAGCACAGATACGCAGTATTTT.

The chain is built from TRBV6-5 and TRBJ1-1; the match to TRBD1 covers 7 bases. CDR1 and CDR2 (germline): MNHEY, SVGAGI. This CDR3 comprises 14 residues. The V and J ends lost 4 bases and 6 bases, in that order; junction bases with no gene match: 8. CDR3 amino acids: CASSSSGQAPEAFF. The CDR3 DNA reads as TGTGCCAGCAGTTCCTCCGGACAGGCCCCTGAAGCTTTCTTT.

The chain is built from TRBV5-1 and TRBJ1-4, with D possibly TRBD1 on 5 matching bases. V lost 3 bases to trimming and J lost 0 bases, with 9 bases between them. The CDR3 has 15 residues. The germline CDR1 and CDR2 sequences are SGHRS and YFSETQ. CDR3: CASSSRGSTNEKLFF. The CDR3 DNA reads as TGCGCCAGCAGCTCAAGGGGATCAACTAATGAAAAACTGTTTTTT.

This sequence joins TRBV4-1 and TRBJ2-4, with D uncertain. The CDR3 runs to 14 residues. CDR1 and CDR2 (germline): MGHRA, YSYEKL. V was shortened by 6 bases and J by 0 bases, with 9 bases between the two germline ends. CDR3: CASSPWPAKNIQYF. CDR3 sequence (DNA): TGCGCCAGCAGTCCATGGCCAGCCAAAAACATTCAGTACTTC.

The chain joins TRBV5-5 to TRBJ1-5; TRBD1 aligns across 7 bases. The CDR3 is 20 amino acids. With V trimmed by 4 bases and J by 2 bases, 21 bases remained unmatched. CDR1 is SGHKS, CDR2 YYEKEE, per germline (reference sequence). The CDR3: CASSPGQREGSGMGNQPQHF. The CDR3 region has the DNA TGTGCCAGCAGCCCGGGACAGAGAGAAGGGTCAGGTATGGGCAATCAGCCCCAGCATTTT.

The chain's CDR3 is CSVEEGRGIPEAFF. Here the CDR3 DNA reads TGCAGCGTTGAAGAAGGGAGAGGGATCCCTGAAGCTTTCTTT. The rearrangement joins TRBV29-1 to TRBJ1-1; D is uncertain. Germline loops: CDR1 SQVTM, CDR2 ANQGSEA. V lost 0 bases and J 6 bases, leaving 14 bases between the germline ends. CDR3 length: 14 amino acids. Using reference TRBV29-1 and TRBJ1-1 for the parts outside the CDR3, the full variable domain is SAVISQKPSRDICQRGTSLTIQCQVDSQVTMMFWYRQQPGQSLTLIATANQGSEATYESGFVIDKFPISRPNLTFSTLTVSNMSPEDSSIYLCSVEEGRGIPEAFFGQGTRLTVV.

Turning to this clone: Different DNA sequences within this sample yield the same CDR3. This sequence joins TRBV19 and TRBJ1-4; TRBD1 matches at 9 bases. V lost 6 bases and J lost 4; bases outside the gene matches: 0. The CDR3 spans 13 residues. Germline-derived CDR1 and CDR2 are LNHDA and SQIVND (reference sequence). The CDR3 region has the DNA TGTGCCAGTAGGGACAGGGGTAATGAAAAACTGTTTTTT. Translation gives CASRDRGNEKLFF.

The chain uses TRBV4-1 and TRBJ1-5, with no clear D. Deletions cut 0 bases from V and 5 bases from J, with 11 bases between. CDR3 length: 15 residues. The germline V gene encodes CDR1 MGHRA and CDR2 YSYEKL. The DNA for the CDR3 is TGCGCCAGCAGCCAAGATGCGGGTCCCCATCAGCCCCAGCATTTT. Its translation: CASSQDAGPHQPQHF.

Concerning this clone itself: The junction does not match germline at one end; this may be a read error. The chain employs TRBV15 and TRBJ1-2; 12 nucleotides align to TRBD1. The CDR3 has 14 amino acids. Germline V gene lookup returns CDR1 LNHNV and CDR2 YYDKDF (reference sequence). CDR3 nucleotide sequence: TGTGCCACCAGGGGGACAGGGGGCGTCTATGGCTACCCCTTC. This translates into CATRGTGGVYGYPF.

The chain has TRBV5-1 and TRBJ2-7; D is possibly TRBD1 (6 bases). Trimming left V 4 bases short and J 4 bases short, with 18 bases between. Germline CDR1 is SGHRS and CDR2 is YFSETQ. The CDR3 runs 15 residues. The CDR3 bases are TGCGCCAGCAGCGCCGCACAGACAGGTCTTTACGAGCAGTACTTC. It codes for CASSAAQTGLYEQYF. The full variable domain, completed using reference TRBV5-1 and TRBJ2-7, is KAGVTQTPRYLIKTRGQQVTLSCSPISGHRSVSWYQQTPGQGLQFLFEYFSETQRNKGNFPGRFSGRQFSNSRSEMNVSTLELGDSALYLCASSAAQTGLYEQYFGPGTRLTVT.

The chain uses TRBV7-6 and TRBJ2-2; D not resolved. Germline CDR1 reads SGHVS; CDR2 reads FNYEAQ. V was shortened by 3 bases and J by 4 bases, with 12 bases between the two germline ends. The CDR3 loop spans 15 amino acids. The CDR3 region has the DNA TGTGCCAGCAGCTTCCGCCTACGAGGCACCGGGGAGCTGTTTTTT. Its protein product is CASSFRLRGTGELFF.

Comments on this clone: The sample carries other DNA sequences with the same CDR3. V gene TRBV7-9 combines with J gene TRBJ2-7; TRBD1 agrees at 8 bases. Per the germline V gene, CDR1 is SEHNR and CDR2 is FQNEAQ (reference sequence). The CDR3 length is 14 residues. V shed 1 base and J 3 bases; nucleotides not matched to a gene: 2. The CDR3 protein is CASSLGGQGYEQYF. The DNA of the CDR3 is TGTGCCAGCAGCTTAGGTGGACAGGGCTACGAGCAGTACTTC. The full variable domain, in which reference TRBV7-9 and TRBJ2-7 provide the parts outside the CDR3, is DTGVSQNPRHKITKRGQNVTFRCDPISEHNRLYWYRQTLGQGPEFLTYFQNEAQLEKSRLLSDRFSAERPKGSFSTLEIQRTEQGDSAMYLCASSLGGQGYEQYFGPGTRLTVT.